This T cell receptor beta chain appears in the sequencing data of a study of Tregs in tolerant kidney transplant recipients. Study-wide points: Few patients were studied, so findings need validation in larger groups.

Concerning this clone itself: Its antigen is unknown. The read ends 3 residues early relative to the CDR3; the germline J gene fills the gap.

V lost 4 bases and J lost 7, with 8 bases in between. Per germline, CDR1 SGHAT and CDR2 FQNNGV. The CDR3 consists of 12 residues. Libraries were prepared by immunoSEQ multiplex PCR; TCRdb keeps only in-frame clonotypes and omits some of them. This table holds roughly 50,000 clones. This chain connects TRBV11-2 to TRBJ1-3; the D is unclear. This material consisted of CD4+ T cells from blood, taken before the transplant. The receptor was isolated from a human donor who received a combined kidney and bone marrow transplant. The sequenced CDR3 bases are TGTGCCAGCAGCTGGGCCCTGAACACC. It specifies CASSWALNT. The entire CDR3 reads CASSWALNTIYF.